These T cell receptor beta chains were read from a single sample in a study of blood T cells in healthy people across ages. TCRdb recomputed calls from the 5' RACE reads with MiXCR, one row per CDR3 protein. The sample carries some 1.5 million distinct CDR3 sequences, 28% recorded once. Specimen: blood. These receptors were taken from a woman in her twenties or thirties in good health. Both conserved end residues are trimmed from each CDR3. The size entry is marked missing in some rows and otherwise reads once, few, many or a size class.

TRBJ1-1,-,TRBV29-1,SGEDPGQYLATEAF
TRBJ2-3,once,TRBV7-2,ASSPVAGTGTDTQY
TRBJ1-1,few,TRBV12-5,ASGLLSHEAF
TRBJ2-3,-,TRBV11-2,ASSLPQAVTTDTQY
TRBJ1-2,-,TRBV5-6,AGAPGTGEANYGYT
TRBJ2-1,many,TRBV5-1,ASRQGTYNEQF
TRBJ1-1,-,TRBV27,ASSLRSGTGRGTEAF
TRBJ2-5,-,TRBV18,ASSPTGTNQETQY
TRBJ2-2,-,TRBV11-3,ASSLRGEELF
TRBJ1-1,-,TRBV5-5,ASSLQRDTEAF
TRBJ2-3,few,TRBV5-6,ASSFPGRDDTDTQY
TRBJ2-5,-,TRBV9,ASSVLSGSQETQY
TRBJ2-1,once,TRBV5-1,ASNSGGLSSYNEQF
TRBJ2-5,many,TRBV20-1,SARDRRLGKETQY
TRBJ2-7,few,TRBV20-1,SARPPSSGRLYEQY
-,-,TRBV10-3,AINEEDSYEQY
TRBJ2-1,-,TRBV6-6,ASSFTEYNEQF
TRBJ1-5,few,TRBV27,ASRGQGNLRNQPQH
TRBJ2-7,few,TRBV7-2,ASSSGRLAGASSYEQY
TRBJ2-5,few,TRBV7-2,ASSLGGLARTQETQY
TRBJ2-4,-,TRBV7-3,ASSISPGLLYELY
TRBJ1-2,-,TRBV30,AWSRDRIYGYT
TRBJ1-2,few,TRBV4-1,ASSQVGGDGFYGYT
TRBJ2-2,many,TRBV18,ASSPRTGDTGELF
TRBJ2-7,-,TRBV3-1,ASSQGPGQGNEQY
TRBJ2-7,many,TRBV10-2,ASIESVGQGSGEQY
TRBJ1-2,few,TRBV24-1,ATSDFLGKGYT
TRBJ2-7,few,TRBV20-1,SARKIGWDVSYEQY
TRBJ1-4,few,TRBV4-2,ASSRVETNEKLF
TRBJ1-2,few,TRBV24-1,ATSDSGNYGYT
TRBJ2-6,many,TRBV10-3,ATMDRTGGANVLT
TRBJ2-1,many,TRBV7-2,ASSLSGRLAGLVEQF
TRBJ2-7,many,TRBV12-3/TRBV12-4,ASRSSSYEQY
TRBJ2-3,few,TRBV7-9,ASGRTGVNTQY
TRBJ2-7,-,TRBV29-1,SVGVTGSRDYEQY
TRBJ2-5,-,TRBV12-3/TRBV12-4,ASGLYDEQY
TRBJ2-5,-,TRBV28,ASSSQGWRETQY
TRBJ2-3,many,TRBV20-1,SARNRLADTQY
TRBJ2-2,-,TRBV28,ASSSTGARELF
TRBJ2-7,-,TRBV2,ASGTGTGVDEQY
TRBJ1-1,-,TRBV11-2,ASSPRQPLTNTEAF
TRBJ1-5,-,TRBV5-1,ASSPSGTANQPQH
TRBJ1-2,-,TRBV7-9,ASSPGQGFSNYGYT
TRBJ1-2,few,TRBV5-1,ASSPRGKSDYGYT
TRBJ1-1,-,TRBV28,ASSSPPGQVSNTEAF
TRBJ1-5,few,TRBV7-2,ASSHGGWNQPQH
TRBJ2-3,-,TRBV27,ASSTFTDTQY
TRBJ1-2,-,TRBV7-2,ASSLVGSGYGVGYT
TRBJ2-2,-,TRBV20-1,SVDLAGELF
TRBJ2-3,-,TRBV7-6,ASSLGQLTTDTQY
TRBJ2-1,-,TRBV27,ASQGGGDEQF
TRBJ2-5,-,TRBV27,AGSLSPDAGEQY
TRBJ1-2,few,TRBV28,ASSSQQGAYGYT
TRBJ1-3,few,TRBV27,ASSRQRTTGNTIY
TRBJ2-3,-,TRBV5-1,ASSLRGGVITDTQY
TRBJ2-5,few,TRBV5-1,ASSLPSAGKLQETQY
TRBJ1-4,-,TRBV7-9,ASSKGVTATNEKLF
TRBJ2-2,few,TRBV29-1,SVTGPTGELF